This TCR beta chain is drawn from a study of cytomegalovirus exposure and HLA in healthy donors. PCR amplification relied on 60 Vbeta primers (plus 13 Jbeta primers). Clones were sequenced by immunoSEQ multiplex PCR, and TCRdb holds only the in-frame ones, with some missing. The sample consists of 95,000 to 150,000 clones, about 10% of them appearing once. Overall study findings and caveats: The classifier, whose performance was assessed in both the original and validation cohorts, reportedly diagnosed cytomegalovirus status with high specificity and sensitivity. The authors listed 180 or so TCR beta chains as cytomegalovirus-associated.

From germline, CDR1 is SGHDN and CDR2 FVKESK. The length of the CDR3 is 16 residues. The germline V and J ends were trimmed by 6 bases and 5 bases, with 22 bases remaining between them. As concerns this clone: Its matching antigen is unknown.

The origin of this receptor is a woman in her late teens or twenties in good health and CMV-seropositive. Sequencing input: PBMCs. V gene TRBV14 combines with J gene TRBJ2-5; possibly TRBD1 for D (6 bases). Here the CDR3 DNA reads TGTGCCAGCAGACCTTCGGGGCGCCCAGGGGTGGAGACCCAGTACTTC. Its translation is CASRPSGRPGVETQYF. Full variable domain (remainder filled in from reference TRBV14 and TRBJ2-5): EAGVTQFPSHSVIEKGQTVTLRCDPISGHDNLYWYRRVMGKEIKFLLHFVKESKQDESGMPNNRFLAERTGGTYSTLKVQPAELEDSGVYFCASRPSGRPGVETQYFGPGTRLLVL.